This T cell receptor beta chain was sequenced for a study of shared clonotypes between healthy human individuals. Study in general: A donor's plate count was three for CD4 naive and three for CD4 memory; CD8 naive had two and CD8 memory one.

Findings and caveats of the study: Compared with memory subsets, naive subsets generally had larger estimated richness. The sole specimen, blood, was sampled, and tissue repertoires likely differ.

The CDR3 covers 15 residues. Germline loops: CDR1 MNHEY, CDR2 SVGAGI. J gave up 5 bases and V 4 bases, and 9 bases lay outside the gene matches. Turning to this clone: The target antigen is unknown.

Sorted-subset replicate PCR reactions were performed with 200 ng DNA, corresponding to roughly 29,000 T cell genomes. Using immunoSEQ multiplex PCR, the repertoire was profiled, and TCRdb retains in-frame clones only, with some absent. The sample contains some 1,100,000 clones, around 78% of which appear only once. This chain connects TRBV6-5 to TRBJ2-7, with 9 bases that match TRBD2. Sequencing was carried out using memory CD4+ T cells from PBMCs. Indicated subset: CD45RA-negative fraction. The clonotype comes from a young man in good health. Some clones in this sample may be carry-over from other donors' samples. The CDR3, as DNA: TGTGCCAGCAGTTCCCGAACTAGCGGGCAGAACGAGCAGTACTTC. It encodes CASSSRTSGQNEQYF.